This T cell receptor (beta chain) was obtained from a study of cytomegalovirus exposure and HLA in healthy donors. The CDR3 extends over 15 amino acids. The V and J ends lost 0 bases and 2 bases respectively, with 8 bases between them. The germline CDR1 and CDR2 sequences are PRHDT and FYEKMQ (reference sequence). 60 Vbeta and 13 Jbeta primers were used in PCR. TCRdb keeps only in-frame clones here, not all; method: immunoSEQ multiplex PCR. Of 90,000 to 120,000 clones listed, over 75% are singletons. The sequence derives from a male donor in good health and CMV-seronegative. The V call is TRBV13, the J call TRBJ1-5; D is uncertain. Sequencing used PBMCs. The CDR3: CASSLGTGRNQPQHF. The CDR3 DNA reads TGTGCCAGCAGCTTAGGCACGGGTCGCAATCAGCCCCAGCATTTT.